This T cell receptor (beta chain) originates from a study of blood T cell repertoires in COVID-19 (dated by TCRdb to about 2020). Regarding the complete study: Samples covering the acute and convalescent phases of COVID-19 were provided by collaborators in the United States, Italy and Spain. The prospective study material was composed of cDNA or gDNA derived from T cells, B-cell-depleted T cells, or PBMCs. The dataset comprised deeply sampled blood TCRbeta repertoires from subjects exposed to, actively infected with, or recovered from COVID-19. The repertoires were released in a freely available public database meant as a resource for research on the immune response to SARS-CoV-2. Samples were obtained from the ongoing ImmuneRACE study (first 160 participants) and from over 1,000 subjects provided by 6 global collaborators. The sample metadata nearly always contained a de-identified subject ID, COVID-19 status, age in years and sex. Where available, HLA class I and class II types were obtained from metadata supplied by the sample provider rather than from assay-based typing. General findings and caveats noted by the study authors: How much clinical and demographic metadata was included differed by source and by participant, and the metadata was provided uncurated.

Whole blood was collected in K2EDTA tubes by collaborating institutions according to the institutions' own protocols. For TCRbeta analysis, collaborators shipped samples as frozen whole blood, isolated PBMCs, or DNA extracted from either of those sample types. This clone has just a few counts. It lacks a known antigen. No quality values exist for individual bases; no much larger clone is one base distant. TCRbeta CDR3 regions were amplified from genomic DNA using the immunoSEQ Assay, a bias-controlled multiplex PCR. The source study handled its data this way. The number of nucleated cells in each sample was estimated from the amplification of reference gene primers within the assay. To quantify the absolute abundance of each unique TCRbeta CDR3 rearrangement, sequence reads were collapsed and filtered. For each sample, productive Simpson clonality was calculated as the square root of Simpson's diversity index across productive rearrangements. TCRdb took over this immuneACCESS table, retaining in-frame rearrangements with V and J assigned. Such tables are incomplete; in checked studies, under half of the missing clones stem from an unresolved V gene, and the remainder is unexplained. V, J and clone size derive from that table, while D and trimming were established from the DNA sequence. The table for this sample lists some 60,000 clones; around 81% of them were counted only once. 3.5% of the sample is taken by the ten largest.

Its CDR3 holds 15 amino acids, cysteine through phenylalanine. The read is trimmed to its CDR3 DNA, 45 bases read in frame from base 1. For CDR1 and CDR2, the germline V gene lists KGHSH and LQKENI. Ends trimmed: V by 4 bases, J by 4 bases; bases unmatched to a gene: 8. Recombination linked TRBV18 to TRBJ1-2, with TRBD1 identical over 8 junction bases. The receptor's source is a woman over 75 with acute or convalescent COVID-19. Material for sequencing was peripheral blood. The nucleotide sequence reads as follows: TGTGCCAGCTCACTGGGACAGGCTCCCAGCTATGGCTACACCTTC. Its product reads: CASSLGQAPSYGYTF.